These 23 T cell receptor beta chains originate from one sample sequenced in a study of CD8+ T cells in alopecia areata. Extraction and reverse transcription of RNA yielded cDNA as the sequencing template. Sequencing was performed with immunoSEQ multiplex PCR; in TCRdb, only in-frame clones are kept and a portion is missing. The sample yields 150,000 or so clones, 75% to 90% seen once. Source: CD8+ T cells sorted from blood, taken at week 0. Every receptor here comes from a human donor with alopecia areata.

The chain recombines TRBV4-1 with TRBJ2-7, with no clear D. Germline loops: CDR1 MGHRA, CDR2 YSYEKL. The CDR3 has 14 amino acids. V lost 2 bases to trimming and J lost 6 bases, with 14 bases between them. The CDR3 loop reads CASSQHPGPSEQYF. The DNA for the CDR3 is TGCGCCAGCAGCCAACATCCCGGTCCCAGCGAGCAGTACTTC.

V and J are TRBV27 and TRBJ1-1; D gene uncertain. Germline CDR1 is MNHEY and CDR2 is SMNVEV (reference sequence). CDR3 size: 13 residues. The germline V and J ends were trimmed by 4 bases and 11 bases, with 17 bases remaining between them. The CDR3 region is CASSSGSWAWAFF. The CDR3 DNA reads as TGTGCCAGCAGTTCGGGGTCTTGGGCGTGGGCTTTCTTT.

The CDR3 nucleotides are TGTGCCAGCAGCTTAGAGGCAGGGAGGGGTTACGAGCAGTACTTC. It specifies CASSLEAGRGYEQYF. The V gene is TRBV7-8, the J gene TRBJ2-7; 7 nucleotides align to TRBD2. Per the germline V gene, CDR1 is SGHVS and CDR2 is FQNEAQ. This CDR3 has 15 amino acids. The junction had 7 bases not matched to a gene; V was cut back by 1 base and J by 4 bases.

The chain employs TRBV30 and TRBJ2-1, with TRBD2 matching over 8 bases. The CDR3 runs 14 residues. Germline V gene lookup returns CDR1 GTSNPN and CDR2 SVGIG (reference sequence). Trimming took 0 bases from V and 6 from J; bases not matched to a gene: 4. CDR3 sequence: CAWSVHGGGNEQFF. Written as DNA, the CDR3 is TGTGCCTGGAGTGTACACGGGGGGGGCAATGAGCAGTTCTTC.

The chain carries TRBV15 and TRBJ2-7; perhaps D is TRBD1 or TRBD2 (5 bases each). The CDR3 is 14 amino acids. Deletions cut 2 bases from V and 0 bases from J, with 8 bases between. From germline, CDR1 is LNHNV and CDR2 YYDKDF (reference sequence). Here the CDR3 reads CATSRRDDSYEQYF. In nucleotides, the CDR3 is TGTGCCACCAGCAGACGGGACGACTCCTACGAGCAGTACTTC.

V usage is TRBV7-9 and J usage is TRBJ1-1; D not certain. CDR3 length: 14 residues. The V end was cut by 5 bases, the J end by 1 base, with 11 bases between. Per the germline V gene, CDR1 is SEHNR and CDR2 is FQNEAQ (reference sequence). The DNA for the CDR3 is TGTGCCAGCAGCGACTCCGCGCAGAACACTGAAGCTTTCTTT. Protein product: CASSDSAQNTEAFF.

The V call is TRBV29-1, the J call TRBJ1-2; tentative D call: TRBD1 (5 bases). V dropped 4 bases and J dropped 1 base, with 7 bases sitting between them. Germline V gene sequence: CDR1 SQVTM, CDR2 ANQGSEA. This CDR3 has 12 residues. The CDR3 DNA reads TGCAGCGTTGTAGACAGTAACTATGGCTACACCTTC. It encodes CSVVDSNYGYTF.

CDR3 protein: CAIRVGPNTEAFF. CDR3 sequence (DNA): TGTGCCATCAGGGTGGGGCCGAACACTGAAGCTTTCTTT. J is TRBJ1-1 and V is TRBV10-3; the D gene is possibly TRBD1 (5 bases). V dropped 6 bases and J dropped 1 base, with 9 bases sitting between them. The CDR3 covers 13 residues. CDR1 ENHRY and CDR2 SYGVKD come from the germline V gene.

The V and J genes are TRBV7-9 and TRBJ2-3, with TRBD2 identical over 7 bases. Germline-derived CDR1 and CDR2 are SEHNR and FQNEAQ (reference sequence). This CDR3 is built from 16 residues. J lost 2 bases, V lost 1 base, and 6 bases had no gene match. Here the CDR3 DNA reads TGTGCCAGCAGCTTAGGGTCCAGCGGGATCACAGATACGCAGTATTTT. This encodes CASSLGSSGITDTQYF.

The J gene is TRBJ2-2, the V gene TRBV6-6, with 10 bases identical to TRBD2. The CDR3 contains 14 residues. Germline CDR1 and CDR2: MNHNY and SVGAGI (reference sequence). With 3 bases clipped from V and 6 bases from J, the junction kept 1 base outside the gene matches. CDR3 nucleotides: TGTGCCAGCAGTTATACTAGCGGGGCCGGGGAGCTGTTTTTT. Translation: CASSYTSGAGELFF.

V and J are TRBV7-9 and TRBJ1-1; TRBD1 matches 7 bases. The length of the CDR3 is 15 residues. V shed 5 bases and J 3 bases; nucleotides not matched to a gene: 9. CDR1 is SEHNR and CDR2 is FQNEAQ in the germline V gene (reference sequence). The CDR3 bases are TGTGCCAGCAGCACCCCGACAGGGCGGTACACTGAAGCTTTCTTT. Translated, it gives CASSTPTGRYTEAFF.

The CDR3 DNA is TGTGCCAGCAGCGTCTATAGTAGCGCGGGAGCTAGCACCGGGGAGCTGTTTTTT. Residues: CASSVYSSAGASTGELFF. The rearrangement uses TRBV9 and TRBJ2-2, with TRBD2 matching 7 bases. Trimming at V came to 2 bases and at J to 4 bases, leaving 14 bases not matched to a gene. There are 18 residues in the CDR3. Germline V gene data show CDR1 as SGDLS and CDR2 as YYNGEE.

Points on this clone: Other DNA variants within this sample encode the same CDR3. The V call is TRBV25-1, the J call TRBJ2-7; D gene ambiguous. V was trimmed by 6 bases and J by 2 bases, leaving 5 bases between them. The CDR3 has 11 amino acids. Per the germline V gene, CDR1 is MGHDK and CDR2 is SYGVNS. The CDR3 spells CASSSAYEQYF. The CDR3 DNA reads TGTGCCAGCAGCTCCGCCTACGAGCAGTACTTC.

The genes are TRBV11-2 and TRBJ1-5; 9 bases map to TRBD1. V lost 5 bases to trimming and J lost 7 bases; unmatched junction nucleotides: 6. The CDR3 totals 14 residues. Germline-derived CDR1 and CDR2 are SGHAT and FQNNGV. This CDR3 is CASSLDRGYQPQHF. The CDR3 nucleotides read TGTGCCAGCAGCCTCGACAGGGGGTACCAGCCCCAGCATTTT.

This chain links TRBV15 with TRBJ2-2; weak D call: TRBD2 (6 bases). This CDR3 comprises 16 residues. Per the germline V gene, CDR1 is LNHNV and CDR2 is YYDKDF (reference sequence). V shed 1 base and J shed 6 bases, with 15 bases lying between them. CDR3 sequence reads: CATSRARLERAGELFF. CDR3 DNA sequence: TGTGCCACCAGCAGAGCCAGACTAGAGCGGGCCGGGGAGCTGTTTTTT. Complete variable domain (other parts from reference TRBV15 and TRBJ2-2): DAMVIQNPRYQVTQFGKPVTLSCSQTLNHNVMYWYQQKSSQAPKLLFHYYDKDFNNEADTPDNFQSRRPNTSFCFLDIRSPGLGDTAMYLCATSRARLERAGELFFGEGSRLTVL.

The gene calls are TRBV27 and TRBJ2-1; unclear D gene. The CDR3 is 14 amino acids. V was shortened by 2 bases and J by 5 bases, with 10 bases between the two germline ends. CDR1 and CDR2 (germline): MNHEY, SMNVEV (reference sequence). CDR3 coding DNA: TGTGCCAGCAGTTTACATCGCAGTAACAATGAGCAGTTCTTC. It yields the protein CASSLHRSNNEQFF.

V usage is TRBV6-5 and J usage is TRBJ1-3; D is unclear. Trimming cost V 5 bases and J 8 bases, with 13 bases left between them. This CDR3 contains 13 residues. In germline, CDR1 is MNHEY, CDR2 SVGAGI. The CDR3 region has the DNA TGTGCCAGCAGTCTGAATATTGCGGACACCATATATTTT. Protein sequence: CASSLNIADTIYF.

This clone occurred once. V usage is TRBV7-9 and J usage is TRBJ1-1, with 7 bases fitting TRBD1. Per germline, CDR1 SEHNR and CDR2 FQNEAQ (reference sequence). The J segment lost 3 bases and the V segment lost 6 bases, leaving 10 bases of the junction unmatched. The CDR3 has 15 residues. The CDR3 bases are TGTGCCAGCAGGTTGCCGGAGGGGGCTGACACTGAAGCTTTCTTT. Its translation: CASRLPEGADTEAFF.

This chain joins TRBV2 and TRBJ2-5; 13 bases are a match to TRBD2. CDR3 length: 15 amino acids. Germline V lookup: CDR1 SNHLY, CDR2 FYNNEI. The J segment lost 1 base and the V segment lost 7 bases, leaving 3 bases of the junction unmatched. The CDR3 DNA reads TGTGCCAGCACCTGGACTAGCGGGGGCCAAGAGACCCAGTACTTC. Translating it yields CASTWTSGGQETQYF.

The gene calls are TRBV5-4 and TRBJ2-1; 7 nucleotides agree with TRBD2. This CDR3 is built from 13 residues. Germline assignment: CDR1 SGHNT and CDR2 YYREEE (reference sequence). J lost 8 bases, V lost 2 bases, and 4 bases had no gene match. In nucleotides, the CDR3 is TGTGCCAGCAGCTTCGTGGCGGGAGATGAGCAGTTCTTC. Its protein is CASSFVAGDEQFF.

The chain combines TRBV5-5 with TRBJ2-7; D is unresolved. Germline assignment: CDR1 SGHKS and CDR2 YYEKEE (reference sequence). This CDR3 comprises 12 residues. Deletions cut 1 base from V and 2 bases from J, with 4 bases between. In DNA, the CDR3 is TGTGCCAGCAGCTTGAGCCCCTACGAGCAGTACTTC. It codes for CASSLSPYEQYF.

J is TRBJ1-1 and V is TRBV30; TRBD1 is a possible D gene (6 bases). Trimming shortened V by 4 bases and J by 0 bases, and 18 bases separated the two germline ends. This CDR3 is 16 amino acids long. CDR1 GTSNPN and CDR2 SVGIG come from the germline V gene (reference sequence). The CDR3 DNA is TGTGCCTGGACGTGGGCCGAGACAGGAGTGAACACTGAAGCTTTCTTT. This codes for CAWTWAETGVNTEAFF.

The chain recombines TRBV28 with TRBJ2-6, with a tentative D call TRBD2 (5 bases). CDR1 is MDHEN and CDR2 is SYDVKM in the germline V gene. The CDR3 length is 14 residues. Trimming left V 8 bases short and J 2 bases short, with 10 bases between. The CDR3 coding sequence is TGTGCCAGCCAGTCCGGGGCTGGGGCCAACGTCCTGACTTTC. Amino acids: CASQSGAGANVLTF.